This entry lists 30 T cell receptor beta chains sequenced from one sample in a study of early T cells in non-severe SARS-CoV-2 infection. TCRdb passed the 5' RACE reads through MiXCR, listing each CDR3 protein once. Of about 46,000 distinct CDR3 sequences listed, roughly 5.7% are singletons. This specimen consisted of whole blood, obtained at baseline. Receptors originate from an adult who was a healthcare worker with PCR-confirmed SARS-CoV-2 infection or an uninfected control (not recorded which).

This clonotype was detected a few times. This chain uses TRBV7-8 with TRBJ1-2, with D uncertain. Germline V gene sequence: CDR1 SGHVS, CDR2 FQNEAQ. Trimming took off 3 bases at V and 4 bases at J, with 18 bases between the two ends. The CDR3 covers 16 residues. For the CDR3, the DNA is TGTGCCAGCAGCTTTTCAGCCTTAATAGGGATCTATGGCTACACCTTC. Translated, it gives CASSFSALIGIYGYTF. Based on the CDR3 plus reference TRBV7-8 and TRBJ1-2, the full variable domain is GAGVSQSPRYKVAKRGQDVALRCDPISGHVSLFWYQQALGQGPEFLTYFQNEAQLDKSGLPSDRFFAERPEGSVSTLKIQRTQQEDSAVYLCASSFSALIGIYGYTFGSGTRLTVV.

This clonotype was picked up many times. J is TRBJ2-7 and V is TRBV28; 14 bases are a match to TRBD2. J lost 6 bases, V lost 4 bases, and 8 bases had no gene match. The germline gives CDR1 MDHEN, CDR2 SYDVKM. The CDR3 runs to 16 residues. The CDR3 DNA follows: TGTGCCAGCAGTTCACCGACTAGCGGGAGGGCCGGCGAGCAGTACTTC. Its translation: CASSSPTSGRAGEQYF.

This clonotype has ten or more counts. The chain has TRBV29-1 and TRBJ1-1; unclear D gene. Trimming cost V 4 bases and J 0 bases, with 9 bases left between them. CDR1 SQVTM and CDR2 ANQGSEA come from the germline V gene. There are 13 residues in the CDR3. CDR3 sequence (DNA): TGCAGCGTTGGCCCAGTCCTGAACACTGAAGCTTTCTTT. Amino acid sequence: CSVGPVLNTEAFF.

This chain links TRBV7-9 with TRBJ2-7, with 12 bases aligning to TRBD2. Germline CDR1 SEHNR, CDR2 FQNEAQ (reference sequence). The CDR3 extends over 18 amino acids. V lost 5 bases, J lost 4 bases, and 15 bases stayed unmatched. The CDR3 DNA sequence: TGTGCCAGCAGCCCAGTTGCACACCTAGCGGGAGGGCATTACGAGCAGTACTTC. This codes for CASSPVAHLAGGHYEQYF.

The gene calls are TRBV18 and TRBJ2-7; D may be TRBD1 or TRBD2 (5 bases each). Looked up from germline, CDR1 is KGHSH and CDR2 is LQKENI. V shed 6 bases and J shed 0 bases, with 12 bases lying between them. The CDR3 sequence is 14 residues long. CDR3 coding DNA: TGTGCCAGCTCGGGGACGGGGAGCTCCTACGAGCAGTACTTC. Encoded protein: CASSGTGSSYEQYF.

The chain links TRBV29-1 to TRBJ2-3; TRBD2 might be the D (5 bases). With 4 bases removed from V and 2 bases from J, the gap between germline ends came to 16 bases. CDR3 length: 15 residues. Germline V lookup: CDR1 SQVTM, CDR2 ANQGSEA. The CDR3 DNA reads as TGCAGCGTTGTGCGGGCGAGAGGGATCACAGATACGCAGTATTTT. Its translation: CSVVRARGITDTQYF.

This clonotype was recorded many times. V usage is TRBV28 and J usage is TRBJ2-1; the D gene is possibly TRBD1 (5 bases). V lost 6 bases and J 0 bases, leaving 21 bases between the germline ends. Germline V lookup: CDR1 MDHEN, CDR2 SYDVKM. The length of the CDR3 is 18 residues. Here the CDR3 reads CASRPNFRGSGSYNEQFF. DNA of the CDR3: TGTGCCAGCAGGCCCAATTTTAGGGGTTCGGGCTCCTACAATGAGCAGTTCTTC. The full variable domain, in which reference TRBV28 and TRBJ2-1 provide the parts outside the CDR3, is DVKVTQSSRYLVKRTGEKVFLECVQDMDHENMFWYRQDPGLGLRLIYFSYDVKMKEKGDIPEGYSVSREKKERFSLILESASTNQTSMYLCASRPNFRGSGSYNEQFFGPGTRLTVL.

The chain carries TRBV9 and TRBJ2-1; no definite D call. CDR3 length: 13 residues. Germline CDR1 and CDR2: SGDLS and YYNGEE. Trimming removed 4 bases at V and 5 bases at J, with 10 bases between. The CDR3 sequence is CASSPRPDNEQFF. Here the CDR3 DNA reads TGTGCCAGCAGCCCCCGTCCAGACAATGAGCAGTTCTTC.

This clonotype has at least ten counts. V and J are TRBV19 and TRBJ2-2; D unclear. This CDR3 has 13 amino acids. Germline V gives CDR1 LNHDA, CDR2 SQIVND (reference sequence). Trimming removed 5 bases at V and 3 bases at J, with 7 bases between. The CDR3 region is CASSLWDTGELFF. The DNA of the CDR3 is TGTGCCAGTAGTCTGTGGGACACCGGGGAGCTGTTTTTT.

CDR3 loop: CASSVIKGLAGVTQYF. The CDR3 DNA sequence: TGTGCCAGCAGTGTAATTAAAGGCCTAGCGGGAGTTACCCAGTACTTC. This rearrangement joins TRBV2 to TRBJ2-5, with 10 bases lining up with TRBD2. The CDR3 loop spans 16 amino acids. J gave up 8 bases and V 4 bases, and 13 bases lay outside the gene matches. Looked up from germline, CDR1 is SNHLY and CDR2 is FYNNEI.

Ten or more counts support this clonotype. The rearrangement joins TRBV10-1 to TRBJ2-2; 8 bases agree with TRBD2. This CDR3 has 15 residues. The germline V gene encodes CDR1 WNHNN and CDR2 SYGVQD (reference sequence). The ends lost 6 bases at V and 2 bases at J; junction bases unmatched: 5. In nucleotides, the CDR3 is TGCGCCAGCAGCGCTGGGACTAGTAACACCGGGGAGCTGTTTTTT. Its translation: CASSAGTSNTGELFF.

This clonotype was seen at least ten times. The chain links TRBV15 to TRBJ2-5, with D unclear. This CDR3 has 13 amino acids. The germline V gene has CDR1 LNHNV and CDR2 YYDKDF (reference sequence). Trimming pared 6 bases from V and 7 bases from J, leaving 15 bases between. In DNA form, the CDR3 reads TGTGCCACCAGTACTGGTTTTGGCGGGACCCAGTACTTC. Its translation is CATSTGFGGTQYF. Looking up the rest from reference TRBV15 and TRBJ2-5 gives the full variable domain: DAMVIQNPRYQVTQFGKPVTLSCSQTLNHNVMYWYQQKSSQAPKLLFHYYDKDFNNEADTPDNFQSRRPNTSFCFLDIRSPGLGDTAMYLCATSTGFGGTQYFGPGTRLLVL.

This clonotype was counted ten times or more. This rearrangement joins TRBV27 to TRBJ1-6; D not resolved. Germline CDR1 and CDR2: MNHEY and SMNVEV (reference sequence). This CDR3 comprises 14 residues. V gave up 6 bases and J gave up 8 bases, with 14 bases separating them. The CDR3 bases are TGTGCCAGCAGGGCATCCCTGAGGGATTCACCCCTCCACTTT. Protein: CASRASLRDSPLHF.

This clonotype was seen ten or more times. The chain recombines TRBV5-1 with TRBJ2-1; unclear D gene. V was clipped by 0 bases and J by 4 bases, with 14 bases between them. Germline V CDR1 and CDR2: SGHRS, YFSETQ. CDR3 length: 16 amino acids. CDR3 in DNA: TGCGCCAGCAGCTTGGAGTTGGTACACGGATACAATGAGCAGTTCTTC. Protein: CASSLELVHGYNEQFF. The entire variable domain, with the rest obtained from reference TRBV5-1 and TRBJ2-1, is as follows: KAGVTQTPRYLIKTRGQQVTLSCSPISGHRSVSWYQQTPGQGLQFLFEYFSETQRNKGNFPGRFSGRQFSNSRSEMNVSTLELGDSALYLCASSLELVHGYNEQFFGPGTRLTVL.

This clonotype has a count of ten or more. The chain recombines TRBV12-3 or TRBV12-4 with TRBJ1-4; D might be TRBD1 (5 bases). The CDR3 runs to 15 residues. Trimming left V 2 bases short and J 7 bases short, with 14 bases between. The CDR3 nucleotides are TGTGCCAGCAGTTTAATAGTAGGGACGAGTGAAAAACTGTTTTTT. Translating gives CASSLIVGTSEKLFF.

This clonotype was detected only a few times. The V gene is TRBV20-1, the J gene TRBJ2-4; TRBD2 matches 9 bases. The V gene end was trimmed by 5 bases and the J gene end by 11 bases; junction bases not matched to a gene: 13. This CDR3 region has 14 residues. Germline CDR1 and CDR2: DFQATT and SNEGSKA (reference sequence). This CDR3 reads CSAHSLTSGVLQYF. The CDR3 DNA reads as TGCAGTGCTCATTCCCTGACTAGCGGCGTCCTTCAGTACTTC.

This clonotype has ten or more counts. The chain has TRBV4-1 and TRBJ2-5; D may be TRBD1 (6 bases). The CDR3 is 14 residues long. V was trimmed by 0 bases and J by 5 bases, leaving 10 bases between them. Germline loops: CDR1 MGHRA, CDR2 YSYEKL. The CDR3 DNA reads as TGCGCCAGCAGCCAAGATCTGCAGGGGGAGACCCAGTACTTC. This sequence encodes CASSQDLQGETQYF.

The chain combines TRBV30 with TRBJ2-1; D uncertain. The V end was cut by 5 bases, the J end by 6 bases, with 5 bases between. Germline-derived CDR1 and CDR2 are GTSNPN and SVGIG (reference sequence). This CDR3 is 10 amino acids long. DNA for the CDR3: TGTGCCTGGGGCCCCAATGAGCAGTTCTTC. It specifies CAWGPNEQFF.

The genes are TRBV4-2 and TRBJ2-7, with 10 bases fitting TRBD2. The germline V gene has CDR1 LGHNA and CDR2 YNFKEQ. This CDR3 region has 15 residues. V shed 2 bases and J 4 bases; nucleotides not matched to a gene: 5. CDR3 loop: CASSQIGTSAYEQYF. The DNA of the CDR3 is TGTGCCAGCAGCCAAATCGGGACTAGCGCGTACGAGCAGTACTTC.

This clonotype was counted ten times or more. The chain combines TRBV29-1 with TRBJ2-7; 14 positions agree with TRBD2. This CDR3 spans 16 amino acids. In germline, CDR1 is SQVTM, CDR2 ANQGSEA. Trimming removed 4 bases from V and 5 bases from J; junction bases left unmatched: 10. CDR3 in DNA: TGCAGCGTTGGGCCCCCGGGACTAGCGGGAGTACACGAGCAGTACTTC. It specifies CSVGPPGLAGVHEQYF.

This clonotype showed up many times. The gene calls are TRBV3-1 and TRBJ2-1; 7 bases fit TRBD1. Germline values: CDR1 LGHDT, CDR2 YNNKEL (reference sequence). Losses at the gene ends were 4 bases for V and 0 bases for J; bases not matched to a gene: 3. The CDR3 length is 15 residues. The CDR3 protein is CASSPTGASYNEQFF. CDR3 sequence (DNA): TGTGCCAGCAGCCCCACAGGGGCCTCCTACAATGAGCAGTTCTTC.

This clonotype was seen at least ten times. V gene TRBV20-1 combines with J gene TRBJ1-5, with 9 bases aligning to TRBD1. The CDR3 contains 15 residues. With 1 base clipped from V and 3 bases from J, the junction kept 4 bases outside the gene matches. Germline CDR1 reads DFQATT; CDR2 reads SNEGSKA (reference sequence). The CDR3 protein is CSARGTGVFNQPQHF. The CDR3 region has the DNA TGCAGTGCTAGAGGGACAGGGGTTTTCAATCAGCCCCAGCATTTT.

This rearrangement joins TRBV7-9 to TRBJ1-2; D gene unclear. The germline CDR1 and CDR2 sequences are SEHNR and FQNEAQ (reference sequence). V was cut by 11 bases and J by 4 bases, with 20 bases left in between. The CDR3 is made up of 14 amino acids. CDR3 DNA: TGTGCCTCCACCTTTATGGGGTCGAGCTATGGCTACACCTTC. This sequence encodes CASTFMGSSYGYTF.

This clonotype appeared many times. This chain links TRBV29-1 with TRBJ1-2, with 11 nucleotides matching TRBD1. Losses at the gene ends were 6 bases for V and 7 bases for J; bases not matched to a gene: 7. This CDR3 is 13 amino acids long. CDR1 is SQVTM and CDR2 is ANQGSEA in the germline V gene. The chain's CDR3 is CSVLGQGASGYTF. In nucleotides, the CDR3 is TGCAGCGTCCTTGGACAGGGGGCGTCTGGCTACACCTTC.

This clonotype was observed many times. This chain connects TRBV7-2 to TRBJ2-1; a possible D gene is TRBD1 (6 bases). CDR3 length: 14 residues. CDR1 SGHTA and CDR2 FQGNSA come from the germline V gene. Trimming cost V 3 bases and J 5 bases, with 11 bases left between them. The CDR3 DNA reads TGTGCCAGCAGCTTTGTTGGGGGCGACAATGAGCAGTTCTTC. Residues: CASSFVGGDNEQFF.

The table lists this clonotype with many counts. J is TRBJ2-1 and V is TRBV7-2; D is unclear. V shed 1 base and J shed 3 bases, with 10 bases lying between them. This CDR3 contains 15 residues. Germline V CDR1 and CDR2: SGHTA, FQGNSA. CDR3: CASSLVSSNYNEQFF. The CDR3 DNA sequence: TGTGCCAGCAGCTTAGTGTCTAGTAACTACAATGAGCAGTTCTTC.

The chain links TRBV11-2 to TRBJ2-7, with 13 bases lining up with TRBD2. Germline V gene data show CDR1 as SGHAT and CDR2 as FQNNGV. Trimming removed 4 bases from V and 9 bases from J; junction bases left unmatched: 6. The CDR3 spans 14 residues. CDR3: CASSSTRTSGRQYF. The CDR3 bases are TGTGCCAGCAGCTCCACTCGGACTAGCGGGAGGCAGTACTTC.

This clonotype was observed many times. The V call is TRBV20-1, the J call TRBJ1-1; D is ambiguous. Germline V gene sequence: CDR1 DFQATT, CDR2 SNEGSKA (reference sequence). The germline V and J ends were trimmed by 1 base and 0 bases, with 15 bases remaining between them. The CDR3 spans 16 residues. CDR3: CSARGQAPVMNTEAFF. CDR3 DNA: TGCAGTGCTAGAGGTCAGGCGCCAGTAATGAACACTGAAGCTTTCTTT.

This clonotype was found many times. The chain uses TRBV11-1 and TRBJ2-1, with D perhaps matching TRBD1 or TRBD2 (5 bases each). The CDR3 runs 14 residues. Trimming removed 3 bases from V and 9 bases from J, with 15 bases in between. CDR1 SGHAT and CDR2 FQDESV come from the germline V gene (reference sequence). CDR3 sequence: CASSFGTVIGEQFF. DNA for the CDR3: TGTGCCAGCAGCTTCGGGACGGTCATAGGTGAGCAGTTCTTC.

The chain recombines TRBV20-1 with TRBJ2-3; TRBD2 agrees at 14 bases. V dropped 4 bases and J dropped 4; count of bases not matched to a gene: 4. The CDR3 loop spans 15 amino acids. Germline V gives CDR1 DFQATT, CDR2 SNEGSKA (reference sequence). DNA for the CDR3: TGCAGTGCTATGGGGACTAGCGGGAGTGCAGATACGCAGTATTTT. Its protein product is CSAMGTSGSADTQYF.